The next 7 T cell receptor beta chains were all read from a single sample in a study of T cell responses to AZD1222 COVID-19 vaccine. Assay used: immunoSEQ multiplex PCR; TCRdb lists only in-frame clones, some missing. Among 110,000 to 150,000 clones listed, roughly nine tenths were seen once. Sample: peripheral blood, taken on day 0 of AZD1222 vaccination. The source is an adult in good health.

The genes are TRBV15 and TRBJ1-3; TRBD1 might be the D (6 bases). V dropped 1 base and J dropped 4 bases, with 11 bases sitting between them. The germline V gene has CDR1 LNHNV and CDR2 YYDKDF (reference sequence). The CDR3 has 15 amino acids. The CDR3 here is CATSRGPQGGNTIYF. CDR3 bases: TGTGCCACCAGCAGAGGACCACAGGGAGGAAACACCATATATTTT.

DNA of the CDR3: TGTGCCAGCAGCGATAGCGGGAGAGAGTACAATGAGCAGTTCTTC. Its translation is CASSDSGREYNEQFF. The V and J genes are TRBV9 and TRBJ2-1; 9 bases agree with TRBD2. Trimming removed 3 bases from V and 4 bases from J; junction bases left unmatched: 5. The CDR3 is made up of 15 amino acids. Germline assignment: CDR1 SGDLS and CDR2 YYNGEE. The entire variable domain, with the rest obtained from reference TRBV9 and TRBJ2-1, is as follows: DSGVTQTPKHLITATGQRVTLRCSPRSGDLSVYWYQQSLDQGLQFLIQYYNGEERAKGNILERFSAQQFPDLHSELNLSSLELGDSALYFCASSDSGREYNEQFFGPGTRLTVL.

The rearrangement links TRBV9 to TRBJ1-6; no definite D call. Germline V gives CDR1 SGDLS, CDR2 YYNGEE. The CDR3 length is 14 residues. Trimming stripped 0 bases from V and 9 bases from J, with 10 bases between. The CDR3 nucleotides are TGTGCCAGCAGCGTAGGGGATCCTACTTCACCCCTCCACTTT. The encoded protein is CASSVGDPTSPLHF.

The chain joins TRBV27 to TRBJ1-2, with a possible D match to TRBD1 (5 bases). The CDR3 length is 13 residues. Germline CDR1 and CDR2: MNHEY and SMNVEV (reference sequence). Trimming left V 3 bases short and J 8 bases short, with 13 bases between. The CDR3 nucleotides read TGTGCCAGCAGTTTCAAGGGGTGGGAAGGCTACACCTTC. This encodes CASSFKGWEGYTF.

The chain carries TRBV28 and TRBJ2-1; 10 bases are shared with TRBD2. The CDR3 consists of 16 residues. The V gene end was trimmed by 3 bases and the J gene end by 7 bases; junction bases not matched to a gene: 9. CDR1 is MDHEN, CDR2 SYDVKM, per germline. CDR3 bases: TGTGCCAGCAGTTTCCACCTAGCGGGAGTTCATAATGAGCAGTTCTTC. Translating it yields CASSFHLAGVHNEQFF.

The J gene is TRBJ2-2, the V gene TRBV3-1 (or the pseudogene TRBV3-2), with 13 bases matching TRBD2. The CDR3 length is 18 residues. Per the germline V gene, CDR1 is LGHDT and CDR2 is YNNKEL (reference sequence). V lost 2 bases to trimming and J lost 5 bases; unmatched junction nucleotides: 8. CDR3 in amino acids: CASSQPRTSGRQTGELFF. CDR3 sequence (DNA): TGTGCCAGCAGCCAACCCCGGACTAGCGGGAGACAGACCGGGGAGCTGTTTTTT.

V and J are TRBV19 and TRBJ1-1; maybe TRBD1 (6 bases). Trimming removed 5 bases at V and 5 bases at J, with 21 bases between. Germline V lookup: CDR1 LNHDA, CDR2 SQIVND (reference sequence). CDR3 size: 16 residues. CDR3 loop: CASSARGWGGGTEAFF. In DNA, the CDR3 is TGTGCCAGTAGTGCCCGCGGCTGGGGAGGGGGGACTGAAGCTTTCTTT.